The clone carrying this T cell receptor (beta chain) has just a few counts. Its matching antigen is unknown. The data were taken from a study of beta chain features in type 1 diabetes. Study overall: In age, gender and cell yields, patients were similar to healthy donors. Whole-study results and caveats: There were fewer insertions and more deletions at the VDJ junctions of type 1 diabetes patients.

As every portion of the isolated RNA was reverse transcribed, the sequencing read expressed TCRB transcripts. Libraries were prepared by immunoSEQ multiplex PCR; TCRdb keeps only in-frame clonotypes and omits some of them. The sample has hundreds of thousands of clones, roughly 8% seen once; the top ten hold 0.44%. Sample: central memory CD4+ T cells from blood. The clonotype originates from a woman aged 18-29 years in good health.

The CDR3 region is CASSLVGGNNPTYEQYF. In DNA, the CDR3 is TGTGCCAGCAGCTTAGTGGGGGGAAATAACCCTACCTACGAGCAGTACTTC. The chain combines TRBV7-2 with TRBJ2-7, with D possibly TRBD2 on 6 matching bases. CDR1 and CDR2 from the germline V gene are SGHTA and FQGNSA. The CDR3 loop spans 17 amino acids. The V end was cut by 1 base, the J end by 2 bases, with 18 bases between. The complete variable domain, with remaining parts taken from reference TRBV7-2 and TRBJ2-7, reads GAGVSQSPSNKVTEKGKDVELRCDPISGHTALYWYRQSLGQGLEFLIYFQGNSAPDKSGLPSDRFSAERTGGSVSTLTIQRTQQEDSAVYLCASSLVGGNNPTYEQYFGPGTRLTVT.